The 29 T cell receptor beta chains in this list originate from one sample, sequenced in a study of blood T cell repertoires in COVID-19 (dated by TCRdb to 2020 to 2021). Libraries were made using the immunoSEQ multiplex PCR assay. The table was pulled from immuneACCESS by TCRdb, which kept in-frame rearrangements only. Such tables lose some clones; where checked, under half of the loss comes from unresolved V genes, and the rest has no known cause. For this sample the table gives hundreds of thousands of clones, of which approximately 91% were detected only once. Roughly a tenth of the sample rests with the top ten. The sequenced sample was PBMCs or T cells enriched from blood (not recorded which). Receptors originate from a woman aged 40 to 50 who had recovered from COVID-19.

This clone has a single count. The chain recombines TRBV6-6 with TRBJ2-7; D perhaps matches TRBD1 (5 bases). This CDR3 is 12 amino acids long. CDR1 is MNHNY and CDR2 is SVGAGI in the germline V gene (reference sequence). Trimming pared 5 bases from V and 9 bases from J, leaving 14 bases between. The CDR3 here is CASSTLREGQYF. The CDR3 nucleotides read TGTGCCAGCAGTACTCTCAGGGAAGGGCAGTACTTC.

Here the CDR3 DNA reads TGTGCCAGCAGCTTAACGGGGGGCCAGGAGACCCAGTACTTC. It codes for CASSLTGGQETQYF. The chain uses TRBV5-6 and TRBJ2-5, with a possible D match to TRBD2 (7 bases). CDR3 length: 14 amino acids. Germline assignment: CDR1 SGHDT and CDR2 YYEEEE. V lost 2 bases to trimming and J lost 5 bases, with 13 bases between them.

The chain has TRBV4-2 and TRBJ2-1; TRBD2 aligns across 10 bases. The CDR3 is 17 amino acids. V was clipped by 4 bases and J by 1 base; unmatched bases: 7. CDR1 is LGHNA, CDR2 YNFKEQ, per germline. The CDR3 DNA sequence: TGTGCCAGCAGCCTGCTAGCGGGAGCCGGATCCTACAATGAGCAGTTCTTC. Translating it yields CASSLLAGAGSYNEQFF.

This sequence joins TRBV18 and TRBJ1-2, with a tentative D call TRBD1 (5 bases). V lost 2 bases and J 5 bases, leaving 9 bases between the germline ends. The germline V gene has CDR1 KGHSH and CDR2 LQKENI. The CDR3 is 13 amino acids. The CDR3, as DNA: TGTGCCAGCTCACCATCAGGGAGGTATGGCTACACCTTC. This gives the protein CASSPSGRYGYTF.

V and J are TRBV19 and TRBJ1-6; 7 bases are a match to TRBD1. V trimming: 5 bases; J trimming: 10 bases; junction bases outside the gene matches: 14. CDR3 length: 16 residues. The V gene's germline CDR1 is LNHDA and CDR2 SQIVND (reference sequence). CDR3 DNA: TGTGCCAGTAGTTCCCCGACAGGACAGGAGCGATCACCCCTCCACTTT. Translated, it gives CASSSPTGQERSPLHF.

CDR3 bases: TGTGCCAGCTACTCGGGAGGTGCGGGGGAGCTGTTTTTT. Encoded protein: CASYSGGAGELFF. The rearrangement links TRBV28 to TRBJ2-2, with TRBD2 identical over 7 bases. Unmatched junction bases numbered 8, after V lost 8 bases and J lost 8 bases. From germline, CDR1 is MDHEN and CDR2 SYDVKM. The CDR3 runs to 13 residues.

V usage is TRBV7-2 and J usage is TRBJ2-5; D is unclear. The CDR3 length is 14 residues. The V end lost 3 bases, the J end lost 5 bases, and 13 bases lay between the germline ends. Looked up from germline, CDR1 is SGHTA and CDR2 is FQGNSA. CDR3 loop: CASSFARFGETQYF. CDR3 DNA: TGTGCCAGCAGCTTTGCTAGATTCGGCGAGACCCAGTACTTC. The full variable domain, in which reference TRBV7-2 and TRBJ2-5 provide the parts outside the CDR3, is GAGVSQSPSNKVTEKGKDVELRCDPISGHTALYWYRQSLGQGLEFLIYFQGNSAPDKSGLPSDRFSAERTGGSVSTLTIQRTQQEDSAVYLCASSFARFGETQYFGPGTRLLVL.

V gene TRBV3-1 (or the pseudogene TRBV3-2) combines with J gene TRBJ2-2; D ambiguous. The CDR3 spans 16 residues. In germline, CDR1 is LGHDT, CDR2 YNNKEL (reference sequence). V lost 1 base to trimming and J lost 3 bases, with 12 bases between them. The CDR3 nucleotides are TGTGCCAGCAGCCAAGTGTCCTCCGGGTACACCGGGGAGCTGTTTTTT. Protein sequence: CASSQVSSGYTGELFF.

As for this clone: Additional DNA sequences in this sample encode the identical CDR3. V and J are TRBV27 and TRBJ2-7, with D perhaps TRBD2 (5 bases). The CDR3 spans 13 residues. CDR1 and CDR2 (germline): MNHEY, SMNVEV (reference sequence). Trimming stripped 3 bases from V and 3 bases from J, with 9 bases between. As DNA, the CDR3 is TGTGCCAGCAGTTTGGGTCGGGGCTACGAGCAGTACTTC. Amino acids: CASSLGRGYEQYF.

The rearrangement links TRBV30 to TRBJ2-1; possible D gene TRBD1, 6 bases. The length of the CDR3 is 17 residues. V lost 8 bases and J lost 0, with 23 bases in between. Germline V gives CDR1 GTSNPN, CDR2 SVGIG (reference sequence). Here the CDR3 DNA reads TGTGCCCGGACAGTACCTTACGGGACAAGCTCCTACAATGAGCAGTTCTTC. Translated, it gives CARTVPYGTSSYNEQFF.

Only one count was recorded for this clone. The rearrangement uses TRBV6-2 or TRBV6-3 and TRBJ2-3, with 7 nucleotides matching TRBD2. From germline, CDR1 is MNHEY and CDR2 SVGEGT. The CDR3 sequence is 15 residues long. Trimming cost V 2 bases and J 2 bases; bases outside gene matches: 4. The CDR3 DNA follows: TGTGCCAGCAGTTACGAGGCGGGGGACACAGATACGCAGTATTTT. This encodes CASSYEAGDTDTQYF.

The chain recombines TRBV27 with TRBJ2-1; 10 nucleotides align to TRBD2. V was clipped by 6 bases and J by 5 bases; unmatched bases: 4. Germline loops: CDR1 MNHEY, CDR2 SMNVEV (reference sequence). The CDR3 extends over 14 amino acids. CDR3 region: CASRPGLANNEQFF. As DNA, the CDR3 is TGTGCCAGCAGGCCGGGACTAGCGAACAATGAGCAGTTCTTC.

The chain has TRBV19 and TRBJ1-6; TRBD1 agrees at 8 bases. The CDR3 runs to 16 residues. J gave up 9 bases and V 5 bases, and 12 bases lay outside the gene matches. Germline CDR1 is LNHDA and CDR2 is SQIVND (reference sequence). The CDR3 here is CASSSLGQGGGSPLHF. DNA for the CDR3: TGTGCCAGTAGTTCCCTCGGACAGGGTGGAGGTTCACCCCTCCACTTT.

The chain carries TRBV7-9 and TRBJ1-2, with 10 bases aligning to TRBD1. V dropped 5 bases and J dropped 4; count of bases not matched to a gene: 10. Germline V gene lookup returns CDR1 SEHNR and CDR2 FQNEAQ (reference sequence). CDR3 length: 16 amino acids. The CDR3 nucleotides are TGTGCCAGCAGCACCCGGACAGGGGGAGGTAGCTATGGCTACACCTTC. It codes for CASSTRTGGGSYGYTF.

About this clone itself: The sample carries other DNA sequences with the same CDR3. The V call is TRBV11-3, the J call TRBJ2-7; unclear D gene. V lost 1 base and J lost 0, with 4 bases in between. Per germline, CDR1 SGHNT and CDR2 YENEEA. The CDR3 is made up of 13 amino acids. The CDR3 DNA reads TGTGCCAGCAGCTTAGGGCCCTCCTACGAGCAGTACTTC. This translates into CASSLGPSYEQYF. The full variable domain, in which reference TRBV11-3 and TRBJ2-7 provide the parts outside the CDR3, is EAGVVQSPRYKIIEKKQPVAFWCNPISGHNTLYWYLQNLGQGPELLIRYENEEAVDDSQLPKDRFSAERLKGVDSTLKIQPAELGDSAVYLCASSLGPSYEQYFGPGTRLTVT.

The genes are TRBV3-1 (or the pseudogene TRBV3-2) and TRBJ1-2; 9 nucleotides align to TRBD1. CDR3 length: 14 amino acids. From germline, CDR1 is LGHDT and CDR2 YNNKEL (reference sequence). Trimming took 4 bases from V and 4 from J; bases not matched to a gene: 4. DNA of the CDR3: TGTGCCAGCAGCCCTTTGACAGGGGGCTATGGCTACACCTTC. Translating gives CASSPLTGGYGYTF.

The CDR3 bases are TGTGCCAGCAGCTTAGTGGTAGCGGAACAAGAGACCCAGTACTTC. Residues: CASSLVVAEQETQYF. The V call is TRBV7-2, the J call TRBJ2-5; possibly TRBD2 for D (6 bases). Germline assignment: CDR1 SGHTA and CDR2 FQGNSA. This CDR3 spans 15 amino acids. V lost 1 base and J 2 bases, leaving 11 bases between the germline ends.

The rearrangement uses TRBV4-2 and TRBJ2-1, with 11 nucleotides matching TRBD2. J lost 1 base, V lost 3 bases, and 17 bases had no gene match. CDR3 size: 21 residues. Germline V gene data show CDR1 as LGHNA and CDR2 as YNFKEQ. The CDR3, as DNA: TGTGCCAGCAGCCACCAATTTGGGGGGCCTAGCGGGGGGCATTCCTACAATGAGCAGTTCTTC. Translating gives CASSHQFGGPSGGHSYNEQFF.

The gene calls are TRBV7-2 and TRBJ2-7; 13 bases map to TRBD2. CDR3 length equals 16 residues. V shed 4 bases and J 1 base; nucleotides not matched to a gene: 4. Germline V gives CDR1 SGHTA, CDR2 FQGNSA. The CDR3, as DNA: TGTGCCAGCAGCTCGGGACTAGCGGGGCCTTCCTACGAGCAGTACTTC. Translation gives CASSSGLAGPSYEQYF.

The chain carries TRBV19 and TRBJ1-5; no definite D call. V was trimmed by 5 bases and J by 9 bases, leaving 11 bases between them. Germline CDR1 reads LNHDA; CDR2 reads SQIVND (reference sequence). The CDR3 has 12 amino acids. CDR3 sequence reads: CASSGFLGPQHF. In nucleotides, the CDR3 is TGTGCCAGTAGTGGTTTTCTCGGGCCCCAGCATTTT.

The chain has TRBV6-5 and TRBJ2-7, with TRBD1 as a possible D gene (6 bases). From germline, CDR1 is MNHEY and CDR2 SVGAGI. CDR3 length: 13 amino acids. The V end was cut by 9 bases, the J end by 3 bases, with 15 bases between. CDR3: CASQTGQIYEQYF. The CDR3 bases are TGTGCCAGTCAGACAGGACAAATCTACGAGCAGTACTTC.

The rearrangement joins TRBV7-2 to TRBJ2-7, with D maybe TRBD1 (7 bases). Germline CDR1 is SGHTA and CDR2 is FQGNSA. This CDR3 spans 15 amino acids. V was shortened by 1 base and J by 3 bases, with 13 bases between the two germline ends. CDR3 protein: CASSLEAGGYYEQYF. The CDR3 bases are TGTGCCAGCAGCTTAGAAGCAGGGGGGTACTACGAGCAGTACTTC. Looking up the rest from reference TRBV7-2 and TRBJ2-7 gives the full variable domain: GAGVSQSPSNKVTEKGKDVELRCDPISGHTALYWYRQSLGQGLEFLIYFQGNSAPDKSGLPSDRFSAERTGGSVSTLTIQRTQQEDSAVYLCASSLEAGGYYEQYFGPGTRLTVT.

The CDR3 spells CASSMGARTDTQYF. CDR3 nucleotide sequence: TGTGCCAGCAGTATGGGGGCGCGCACAGATACGCAGTATTTT. The rearrangement joins TRBV27 to TRBJ2-3, with D maybe TRBD1 (6 bases). This CDR3 is 14 amino acids long. V was trimmed by 5 bases and J by 1 base, leaving 10 bases between them. CDR1 and CDR2 (germline): MNHEY, SMNVEV (reference sequence).

The CDR3 nucleotides are TGCAGTGCTAGTTCTATAGCGGGGCCAGGGTTCTACAATGAGCAGTTCTTC. It yields the protein CSASSIAGPGFYNEQFF. V and J are TRBV20-1 and TRBJ2-1, with 8 bases aligning to TRBD2. Germline assignment: CDR1 DFQATT and CDR2 SNEGSKA (reference sequence). The V segment lost 3 bases and the J segment 3 bases; nucleotides outside the gene matches: 13. The CDR3 spans 17 residues.

This clone was detected only a few times. This chain uses TRBV5-6 with TRBJ1-2; TRBD1 agrees at 9 bases. V dropped 1 base and J dropped 5; count of bases not matched to a gene: 9. Germline V CDR1 and CDR2: SGHDT, YYEEEE. The CDR3 has 16 residues. The CDR3 region has the DNA TGTGCCAGCAGCTTGTTCTTCACGACAGGGGGATATGGCTACACCTTC. Translation: CASSLFFTTGGYGYTF.

The chain uses TRBV2 and TRBJ1-5, with 9 bases that match TRBD1. Germline CDR1 SNHLY, CDR2 FYNNEI. This CDR3 comprises 15 residues. Trimming removed 3 bases from V and 6 bases from J; junction bases left unmatched: 6. The CDR3 DNA follows: TGTGCCAGCAGTGACGGGACAGGGAGGGCTCAGCCCCAGCATTTT. Translated: CASSDGTGRAQPQHF. Looking up the rest from reference TRBV2 and TRBJ1-5 gives the full variable domain: EPEVTQTPSHQVTQMGQEVILRCVPISNHLYFYWYRQILGQKVEFLVSFYNNEISEKSEIFDDQFSVERPDGSNFTLKIRSTKLEDSAMYFCASSDGTGRAQPQHFGDGTRLSIL.

The genes are TRBV13 and TRBJ1-6, with TRBD1 matching 8 bases. The length of the CDR3 is 14 residues. The V gene end was trimmed by 5 bases and the J gene end by 8 bases; junction bases not matched to a gene: 5. The germline V gene encodes CDR1 PRHDT and CDR2 FYEKMQ (reference sequence). The CDR3 is CASSQTGDHSPLHF. The CDR3, as DNA: TGTGCCAGCAGCCAGACAGGGGATCATTCACCCCTCCACTTT.

The chain carries TRBV6-2 or TRBV6-3 and TRBJ2-7; D might be TRBD1 (7 bases). This CDR3 comprises 15 residues. Germline V CDR1 and CDR2: MNHEY, SVGEGT. Trimming took off 4 bases at V and 4 bases at J, with 17 bases between the two ends. The CDR3 loop reads CASSSYRGLRYEQYF. In nucleotides, the CDR3 is TGTGCCAGCAGTTCGTACAGGGGACTTCGGTACGAGCAGTACTTC.

The chain links TRBV6-5 to TRBJ2-3; tentatively, D is TRBD1 (5 bases). Trimming removed 2 bases at V and 6 bases at J, with 12 bases between. Germline CDR1 MNHEY, CDR2 SVGAGI. The CDR3 runs 14 residues. The CDR3 here is CASSYEVAGDTQYF. CDR3 sequence (DNA): TGTGCCAGCAGTTACGAGGTAGCAGGGGATACGCAGTATTTT.